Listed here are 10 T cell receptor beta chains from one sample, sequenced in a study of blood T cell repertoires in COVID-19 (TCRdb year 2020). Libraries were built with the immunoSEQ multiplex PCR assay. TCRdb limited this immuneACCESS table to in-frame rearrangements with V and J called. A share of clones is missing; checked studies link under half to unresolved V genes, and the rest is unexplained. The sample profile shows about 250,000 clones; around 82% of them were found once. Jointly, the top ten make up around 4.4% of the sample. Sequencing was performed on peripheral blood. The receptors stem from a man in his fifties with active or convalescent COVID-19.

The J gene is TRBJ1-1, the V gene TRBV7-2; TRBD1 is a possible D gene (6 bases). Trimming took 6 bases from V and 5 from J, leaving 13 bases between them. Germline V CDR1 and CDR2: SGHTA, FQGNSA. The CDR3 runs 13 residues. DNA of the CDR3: TGTGCCAGCAGTCAGGGGTTAAGGACTGAAGCTTTCTTT. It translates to CASSQGLRTEAFF.

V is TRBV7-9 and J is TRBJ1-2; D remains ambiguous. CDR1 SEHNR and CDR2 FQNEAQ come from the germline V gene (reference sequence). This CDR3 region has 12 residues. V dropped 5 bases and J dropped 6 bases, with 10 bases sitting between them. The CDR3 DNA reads TGTGCCAGCAGCGGAGGAACGGATGGCTACACCTTC. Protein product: CASSGGTDGYTF.

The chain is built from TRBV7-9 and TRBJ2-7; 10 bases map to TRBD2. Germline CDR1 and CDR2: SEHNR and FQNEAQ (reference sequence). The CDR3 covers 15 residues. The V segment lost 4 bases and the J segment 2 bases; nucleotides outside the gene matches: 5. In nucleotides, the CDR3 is TGTGCCAGCAGCTCCAGGACTAGCGGTGCCTACGAGCAGTACTTC. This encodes CASSSRTSGAYEQYF.

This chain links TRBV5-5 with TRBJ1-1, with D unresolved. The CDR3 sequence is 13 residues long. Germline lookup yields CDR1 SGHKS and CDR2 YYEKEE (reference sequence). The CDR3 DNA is TGTGCTACTTCTGGGTGGCGGGACACTGAAGCTTTCTTT. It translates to CATSGWRDTEAFF.

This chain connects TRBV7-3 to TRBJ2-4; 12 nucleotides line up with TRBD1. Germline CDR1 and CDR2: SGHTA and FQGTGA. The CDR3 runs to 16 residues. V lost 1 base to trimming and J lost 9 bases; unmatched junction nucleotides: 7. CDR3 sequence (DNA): TGTGCCAGCAGCTTAAAGGGACAGGGGGCAGAGGGCATTCAGTACTTC. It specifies CASSLKGQGAEGIQYF.

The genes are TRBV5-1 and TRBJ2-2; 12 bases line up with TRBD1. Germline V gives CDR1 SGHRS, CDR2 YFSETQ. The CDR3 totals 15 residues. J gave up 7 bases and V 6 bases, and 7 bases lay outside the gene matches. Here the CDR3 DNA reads TGCGCCAGCAAGTCGGGACAGGGGGCAGTCGGGGAGCTGTTTTTT. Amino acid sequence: CASKSGQGAVGELFF.

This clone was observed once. The CDR3 sequence is CAWSVGRRNQPQHF. In nucleotides, the CDR3 is TGTGCCTGGAGTGTAGGCAGGCGCAATCAGCCCCAGCATTTT. The V gene is TRBV30, the J gene TRBJ1-5; no firm D call. V gave up 0 bases and J gave up 2 bases, with 8 bases separating them. The CDR3 runs 14 residues. Per the germline V gene, CDR1 is GTSNPN and CDR2 is SVGIG (reference sequence).

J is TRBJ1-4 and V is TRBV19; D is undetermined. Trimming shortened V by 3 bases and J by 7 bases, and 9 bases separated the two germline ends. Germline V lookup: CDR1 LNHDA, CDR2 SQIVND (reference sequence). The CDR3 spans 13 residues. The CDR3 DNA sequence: TGTGCCAGTAGTATTCCCCCGGGTGAAAAACTGTTTTTT. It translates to CASSIPPGEKLFF. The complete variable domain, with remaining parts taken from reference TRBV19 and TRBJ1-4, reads DGGITQSPKYLFRKEGQNVTLSCEQNLNHDAMYWYRQDPGQGLRLIYYSQIVNDFQKGDIAEGYSVSREKKESFPLTVTSAQKNPTAFYLCASSIPPGEKLFFGSGTQLSVL.

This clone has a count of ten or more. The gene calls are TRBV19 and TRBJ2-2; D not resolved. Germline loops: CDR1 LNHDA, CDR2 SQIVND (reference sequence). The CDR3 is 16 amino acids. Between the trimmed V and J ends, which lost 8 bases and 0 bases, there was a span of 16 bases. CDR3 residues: CASSYLGAANTGELFF. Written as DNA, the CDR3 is TGTGCCAGTTCCTATTTGGGCGCAGCGAACACCGGGGAGCTGTTTTTT.

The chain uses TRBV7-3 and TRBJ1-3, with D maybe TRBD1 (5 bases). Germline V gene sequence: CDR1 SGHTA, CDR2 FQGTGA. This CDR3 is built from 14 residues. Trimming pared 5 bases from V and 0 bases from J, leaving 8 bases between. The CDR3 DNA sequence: TGTGCCAGCAGCCCGGGGGTCTCTGGAAACACCATATATTTT. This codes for CASSPGVSGNTIYF.